The entry that follows covers one T cell receptor beta chain sequence. Germline V gene lookup returns CDR1 MNHEY and CDR2 SVGEGT. Trimming removed 4 bases from V and 4 bases from J, with 18 bases in between. The CDR3 has 16 amino acids. The data were produced by immunoSEQ multiplex PCR, yet TCRdb's version contains in-frame clones alone and is incomplete. The data hold just under 100,000 clones, with 85% to 95% observed a single time. The data were obtained in a study of control samples from healthy donors and cancer patients. The clonotype originates from a man between 18 and 29 years old in good health. The sample consisted of blood. The chain combines TRBV6-2 or TRBV6-3 with TRBJ2-3; D is undetermined. CDR3 DNA sequence: TGTGCCAGCAGTTCCACCCGACCGACCGGCCCAGATACGCAGTATTTT. This codes for CASSSTRPTGPDTQYF.